The sequence of this T cell receptor beta chain was determined in a study of PD-L1 blockade in urothelial cancer. Overall study: Blood was subjected to analysis at 3 weeks (second dose) and 6 weeks following treatment start.

Here immunoSEQ multiplex PCR was the method, and the copy in TCRdb shows in-frame clones only, minus some. The sample comprises about 43,000 clones, 80% of which are singletons, and 15% to 20% rests with the top ten. With V trimmed by 1 base and J by 2 bases, 5 bases remained unmatched. The CDR3 length is 15 residues. CDR1 is SGHDT and CDR2 is YYEEEE in the germline V gene. Time point of the sample: pretreatment peripheral blood. The chain couples TRBV5-6 to TRBJ2-7; 8 nucleotides align to TRBD2. The input for sequencing was PBMCs, taken around atezolizumab (anti-PD-L1) treatment. The receptor comes from a man between 60 and 75 years old with urothelial cancer. This chain's CDR3 is CASSLIGGEAYEQYF. The CDR3 DNA follows: TGTGCCAGCAGCTTGATCGGGGGGGAGGCCTACGAGCAGTACTTC.